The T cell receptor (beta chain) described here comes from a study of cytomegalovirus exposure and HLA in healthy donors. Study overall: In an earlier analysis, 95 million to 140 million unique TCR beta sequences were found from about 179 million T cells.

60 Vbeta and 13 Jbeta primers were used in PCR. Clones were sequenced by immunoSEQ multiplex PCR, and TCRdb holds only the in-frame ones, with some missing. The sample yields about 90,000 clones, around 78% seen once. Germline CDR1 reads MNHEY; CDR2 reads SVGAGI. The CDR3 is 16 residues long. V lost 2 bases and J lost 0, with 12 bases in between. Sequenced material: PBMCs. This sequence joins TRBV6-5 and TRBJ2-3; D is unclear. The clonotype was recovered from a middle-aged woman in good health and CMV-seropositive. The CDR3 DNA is TGTGCCAGCAGTTACGGGCCCCGCGACAGCACAGATACGCAGTATTTT. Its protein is CASSYGPRDSTDTQYF.